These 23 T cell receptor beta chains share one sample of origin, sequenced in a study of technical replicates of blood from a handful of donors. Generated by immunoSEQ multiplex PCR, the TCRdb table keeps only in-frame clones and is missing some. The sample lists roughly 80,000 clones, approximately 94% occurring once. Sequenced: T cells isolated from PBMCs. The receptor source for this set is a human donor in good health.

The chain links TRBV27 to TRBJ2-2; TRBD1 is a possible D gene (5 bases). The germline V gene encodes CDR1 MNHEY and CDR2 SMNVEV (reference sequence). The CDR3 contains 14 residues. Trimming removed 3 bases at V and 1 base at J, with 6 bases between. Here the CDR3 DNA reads TGTGCCAGCAGTTTGGGGCTGAACACCGGGGAGCTGTTTTTT. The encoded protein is CASSLGLNTGELFF.

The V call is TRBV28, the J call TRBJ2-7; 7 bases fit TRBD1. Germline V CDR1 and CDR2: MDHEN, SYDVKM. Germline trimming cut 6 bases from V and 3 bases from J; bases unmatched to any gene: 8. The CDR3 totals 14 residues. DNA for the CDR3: TGTGCCAGCAGAACTCCGGGACAGATCTACGAGCAGTACTTC. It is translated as CASRTPGQIYEQYF.

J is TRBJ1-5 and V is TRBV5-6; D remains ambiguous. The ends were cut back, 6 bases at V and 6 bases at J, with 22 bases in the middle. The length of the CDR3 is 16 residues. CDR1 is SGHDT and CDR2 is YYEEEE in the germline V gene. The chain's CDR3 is CASTPSAGGYGQPQHF. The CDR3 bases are TGTGCCAGCACCCCTTCAGCGGGTGGATACGGTCAGCCCCAGCATTTT.

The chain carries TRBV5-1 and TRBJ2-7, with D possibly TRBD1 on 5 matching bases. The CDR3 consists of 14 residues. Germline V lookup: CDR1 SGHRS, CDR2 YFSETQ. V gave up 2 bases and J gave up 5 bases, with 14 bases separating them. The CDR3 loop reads CASSLTPGIDEQYF. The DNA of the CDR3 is TGCGCCAGCAGCTTAACGCCAGGGATAGACGAGCAGTACTTC.

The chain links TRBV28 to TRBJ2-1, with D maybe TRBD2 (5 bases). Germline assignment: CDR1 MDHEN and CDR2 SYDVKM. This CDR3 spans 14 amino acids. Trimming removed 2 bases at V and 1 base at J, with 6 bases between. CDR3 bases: TGTGCCAGCAGTTTAGGGAGTTCCTACAATGAGCAGTTCTTC. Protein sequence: CASSLGSSYNEQFF.

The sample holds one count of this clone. CDR3 coding DNA: TGCGCCAGCAGCTCCGGGACTAGTATTAATGAGCAGTTCTTC. Protein product: CASSSGTSINEQFF. The gene calls are TRBV5-1 and TRBJ2-1; 8 nucleotides align to TRBD2. Looked up from germline, CDR1 is SGHRS and CDR2 is YFSETQ. This CDR3 comprises 14 residues. The ends lost 3 bases at V and 7 bases at J; junction bases unmatched: 6.

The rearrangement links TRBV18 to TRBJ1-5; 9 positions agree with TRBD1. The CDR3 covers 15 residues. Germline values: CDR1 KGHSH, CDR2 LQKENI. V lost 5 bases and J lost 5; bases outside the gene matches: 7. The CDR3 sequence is CASSWGQGRDQPQHF. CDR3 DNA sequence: TGTGCCAGCTCATGGGGACAGGGAAGGGATCAGCCCCAGCATTTT.

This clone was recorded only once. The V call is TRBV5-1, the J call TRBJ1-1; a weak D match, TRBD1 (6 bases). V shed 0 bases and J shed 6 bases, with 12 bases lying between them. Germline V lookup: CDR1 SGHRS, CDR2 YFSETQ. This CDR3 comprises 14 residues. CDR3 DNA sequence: TGCGCCAGCAGCTTGGTGGGGTGGGGGCCTGAAGCTTTCTTT. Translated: CASSLVGWGPEAFF.

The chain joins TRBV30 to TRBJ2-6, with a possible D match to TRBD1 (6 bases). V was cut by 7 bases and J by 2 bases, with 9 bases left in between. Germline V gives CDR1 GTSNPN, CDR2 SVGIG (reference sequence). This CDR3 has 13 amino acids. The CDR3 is CASQGTGANVLTF. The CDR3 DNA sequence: TGTGCCTCCCAGGGGACTGGGGCCAACGTCCTGACTTTC.

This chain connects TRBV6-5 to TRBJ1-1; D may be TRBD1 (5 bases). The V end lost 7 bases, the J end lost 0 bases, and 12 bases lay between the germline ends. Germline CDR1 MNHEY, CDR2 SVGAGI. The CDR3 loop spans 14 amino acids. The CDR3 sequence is CASTPAGLNTEAFF. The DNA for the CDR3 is TGTGCCAGCACCCCTGCGGGACTGAACACTGAAGCTTTCTTT.

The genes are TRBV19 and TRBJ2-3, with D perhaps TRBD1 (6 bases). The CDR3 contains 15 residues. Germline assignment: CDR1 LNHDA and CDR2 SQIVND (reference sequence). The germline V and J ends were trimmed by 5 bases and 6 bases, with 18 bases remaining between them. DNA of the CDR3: TGTGCCAGTAGTTCAGGGGACCCAATGAGGGATACGCAGTATTTT. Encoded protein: CASSSGDPMRDTQYF.

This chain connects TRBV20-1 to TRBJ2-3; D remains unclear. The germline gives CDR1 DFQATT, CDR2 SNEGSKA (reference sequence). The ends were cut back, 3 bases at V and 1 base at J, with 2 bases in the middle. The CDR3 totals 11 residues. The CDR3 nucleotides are TGCAGTGCTAGCGGCACAGATACGCAGTATTTT. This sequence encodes CSASGTDTQYF.

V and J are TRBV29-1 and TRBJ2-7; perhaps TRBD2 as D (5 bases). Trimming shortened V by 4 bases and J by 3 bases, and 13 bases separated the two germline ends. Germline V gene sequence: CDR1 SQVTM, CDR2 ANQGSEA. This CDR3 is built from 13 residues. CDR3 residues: CSVVTLEDYEQYF. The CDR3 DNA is TGCAGCGTTGTGACACTAGAAGACTACGAGCAGTACTTC.

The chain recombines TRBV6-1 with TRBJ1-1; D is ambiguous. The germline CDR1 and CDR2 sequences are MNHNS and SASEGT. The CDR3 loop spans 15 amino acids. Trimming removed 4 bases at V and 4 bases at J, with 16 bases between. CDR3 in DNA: TGTGCCAGCAGTGGGTTGTGGACTCAGTTCACTGAAGCTTTCTTT. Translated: CASSGLWTQFTEAFF.

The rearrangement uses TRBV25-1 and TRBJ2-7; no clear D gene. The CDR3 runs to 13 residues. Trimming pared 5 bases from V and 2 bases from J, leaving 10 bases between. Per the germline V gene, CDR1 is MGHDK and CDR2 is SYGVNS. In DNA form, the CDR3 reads TGTGCCAGCAGTTCTGGCCTCGCCTACGAGCAGTACTTC. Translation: CASSSGLAYEQYF.

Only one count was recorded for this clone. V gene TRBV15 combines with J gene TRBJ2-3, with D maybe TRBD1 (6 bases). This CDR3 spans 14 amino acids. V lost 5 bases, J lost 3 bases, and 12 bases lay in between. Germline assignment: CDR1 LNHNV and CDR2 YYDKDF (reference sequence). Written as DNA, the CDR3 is TGTGCCACCAGCCGAATAGGGGGAACAGATACGCAGTATTTT. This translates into CATSRIGGTDTQYF.

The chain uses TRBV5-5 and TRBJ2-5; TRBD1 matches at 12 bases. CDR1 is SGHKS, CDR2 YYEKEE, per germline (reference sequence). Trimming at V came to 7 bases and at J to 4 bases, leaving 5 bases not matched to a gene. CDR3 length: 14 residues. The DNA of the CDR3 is TGTGCCAGCCTCGGGACAGGGGGCGTAGAGACCCAGTACTTC. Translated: CASLGTGGVETQYF.

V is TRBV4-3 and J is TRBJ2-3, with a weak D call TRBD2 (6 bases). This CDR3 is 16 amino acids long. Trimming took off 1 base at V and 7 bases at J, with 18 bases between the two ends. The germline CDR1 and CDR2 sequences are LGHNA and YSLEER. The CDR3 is CASSQVWEAGAHTQYF. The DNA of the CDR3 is TGCGCCAGCAGCCAAGTCTGGGAAGCGGGCGCACATACGCAGTATTTT.

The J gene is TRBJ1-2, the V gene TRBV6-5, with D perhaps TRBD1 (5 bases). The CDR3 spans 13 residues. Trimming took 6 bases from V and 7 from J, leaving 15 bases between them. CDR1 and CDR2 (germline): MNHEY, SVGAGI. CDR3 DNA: TGTGCCAGCAGACGATCCAGGGAAGGTGGCTACACCTTC. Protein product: CASRRSREGGYTF.

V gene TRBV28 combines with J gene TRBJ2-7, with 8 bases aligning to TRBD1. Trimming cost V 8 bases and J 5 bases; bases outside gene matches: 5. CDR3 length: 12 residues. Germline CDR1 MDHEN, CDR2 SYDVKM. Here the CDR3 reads CASGETGDEQYF. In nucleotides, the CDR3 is TGTGCCAGCGGCGAGACAGGGGACGAGCAGTACTTC.

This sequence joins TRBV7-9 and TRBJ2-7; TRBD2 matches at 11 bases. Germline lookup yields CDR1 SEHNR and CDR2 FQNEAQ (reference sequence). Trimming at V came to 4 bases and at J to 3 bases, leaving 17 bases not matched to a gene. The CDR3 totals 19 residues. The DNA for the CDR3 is TGTGCCAGCAGCTATACCGGGACTAGCGGCCACTCATCCGACTACGAGCAGTACTTC. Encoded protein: CASSYTGTSGHSSDYEQYF.

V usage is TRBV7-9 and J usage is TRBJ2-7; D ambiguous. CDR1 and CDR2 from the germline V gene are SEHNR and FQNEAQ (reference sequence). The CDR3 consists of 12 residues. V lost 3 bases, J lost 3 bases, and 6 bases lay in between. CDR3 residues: CASSLTFYEQYF. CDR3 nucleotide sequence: TGTGCCAGCAGCTTGACTTTCTACGAGCAGTACTTC.

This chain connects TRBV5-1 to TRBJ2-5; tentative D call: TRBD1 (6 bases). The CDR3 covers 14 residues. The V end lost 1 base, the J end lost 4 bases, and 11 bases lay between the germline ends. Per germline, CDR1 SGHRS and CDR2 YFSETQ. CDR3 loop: CASSLTGYRETQYF. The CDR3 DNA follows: TGCGCCAGCAGCTTGACAGGGTATCGAGAGACCCAGTACTTC.